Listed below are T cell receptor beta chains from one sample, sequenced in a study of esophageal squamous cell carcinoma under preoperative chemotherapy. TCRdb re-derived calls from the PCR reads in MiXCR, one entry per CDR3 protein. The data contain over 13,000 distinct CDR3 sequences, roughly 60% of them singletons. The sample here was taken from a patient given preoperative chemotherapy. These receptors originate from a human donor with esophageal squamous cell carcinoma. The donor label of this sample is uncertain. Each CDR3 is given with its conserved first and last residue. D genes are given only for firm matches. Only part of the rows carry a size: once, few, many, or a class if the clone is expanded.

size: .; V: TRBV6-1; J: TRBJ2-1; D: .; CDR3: CASSESETYEQFF; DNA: TGTGCCAGCAGTGAATCCGAGACCTACGAGCAGTTCTTC
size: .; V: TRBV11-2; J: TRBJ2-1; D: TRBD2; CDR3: CASSLGLAGEQFF; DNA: TGTGCCAGCAGCTTAGGACTAGCTGGCGAGCAGTTCTTC
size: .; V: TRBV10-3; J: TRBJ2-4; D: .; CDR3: CGGAGGWDKDMQYF; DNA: TGTGGCGGCGCGGGCGGGTGGGACAAAGACATGCAGTATTTC
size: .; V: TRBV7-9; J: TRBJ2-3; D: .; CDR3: CASSLISGGGETQYF; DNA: TGTGCCAGCAGCTTAATTTCCGGGGGCGGGGAGACCCAGTATTTT
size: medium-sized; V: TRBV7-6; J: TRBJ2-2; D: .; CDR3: CASSRDWTNTGELFF; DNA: TGTGCCAGCAGCCGGGACTGGACGAACACCGGGGAGCTGTTTTTT
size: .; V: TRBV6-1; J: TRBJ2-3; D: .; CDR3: CASSEAGGQGEDTQYF; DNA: TGTGCCAGCAGTGAAGCGGGGGGGCAGGGGGAAGATACGCAGTATTTC
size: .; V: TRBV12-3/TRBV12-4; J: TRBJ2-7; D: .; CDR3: CASSTYRDEQYF; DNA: TGTGCCAGCAGTACCTACAGGGATGAGCAGTACTTC
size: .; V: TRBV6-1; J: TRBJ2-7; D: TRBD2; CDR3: CASKIGLAVYEQYF; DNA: TGTGCCAGCAAGATAGGACTAGCGGTCTACGAGCAGTACTTC
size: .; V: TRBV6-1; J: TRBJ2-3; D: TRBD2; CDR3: CASSEAAGGSGAPDTQYF; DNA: TGTGCCAGCAGTGAAGCGGCCGGGGGGAGCGGGGCCCCAGATACGCAGTATTTC
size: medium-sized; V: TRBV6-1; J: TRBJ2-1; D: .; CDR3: CASSEDAGGGYEQFF; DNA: TGTGCCAGCAGTGAAGATGCAGGGGGAGGCTACGAGCAGTTCTTC
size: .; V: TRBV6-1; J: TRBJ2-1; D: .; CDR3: CASSEGQLNEQFF; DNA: TGTGCCAGCAGTGAAGGACAGTTAAATGAGCAGTTCTTC
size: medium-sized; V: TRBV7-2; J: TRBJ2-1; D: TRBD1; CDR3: CASSLAAGTGVRGSYNEQFF; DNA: TGTGCCAGCAGCTTAGCCGCCGGGACAGGGGTTCGGGGCTCCTACAATGAGCAGTTCTTC
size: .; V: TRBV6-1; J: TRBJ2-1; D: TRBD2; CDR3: CASGNAGGSNNEQFF; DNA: TGTGCCAGCGGCAATGCGGGAGGGTCCAACAATGAGCAGTTCTTC
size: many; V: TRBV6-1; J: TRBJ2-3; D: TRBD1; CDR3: CASRDTGARVDTQYF; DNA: TGTGCCAGCAGGGATACAGGGGCGCGGGTAGATACGCAGTATTTT
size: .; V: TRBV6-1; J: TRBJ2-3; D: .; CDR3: CACGGGGDGDQDTQYF; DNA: TGTGCCTGCGGTGGGGGTGGGGACGGTGACCAAGATACGCAGTATTTC
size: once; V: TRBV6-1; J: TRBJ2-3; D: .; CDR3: CASSPQGLSTETQFF; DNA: TGTGCCAGCAGCCCCCAGGGTCTGAGCACAGAGACGCAGTTTTTT
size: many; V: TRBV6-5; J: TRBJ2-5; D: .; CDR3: CASSYSIAETQYF; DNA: TGTGCCAGCAGTTACTCGATAGCTGAGACCCAGTACTTC
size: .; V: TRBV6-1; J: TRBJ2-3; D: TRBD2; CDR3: CAGGGGGDQETQYF; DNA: TGTGCGGGGGGGGGGGGAGGTGACCAAGAGACGCAGTATTTC
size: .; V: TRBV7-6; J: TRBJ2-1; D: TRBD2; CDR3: CASSRLAVGNEQFF; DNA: TGTGCCAGCAGCAGACTAGCGGTGGGCAATGAGCAGTTCTTC
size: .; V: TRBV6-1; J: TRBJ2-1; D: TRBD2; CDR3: CASGGNGGDEPETQYF; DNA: TGTGCCAGCGGGGGCAACGGGGGGGACGAGCCAGAGACCCAGTATTTC
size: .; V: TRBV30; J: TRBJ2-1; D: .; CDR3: CAWLRDSYNEQFF; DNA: TGTGCCTGGCTTAGGGACTCCTACAATGAGCAGTTCTTC
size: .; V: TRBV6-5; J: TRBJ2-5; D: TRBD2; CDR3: CASSFSGRARGYF; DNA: TGTGCCAGCAGTTTCTCCGGGAGGGCCCGTGGGTACTTC
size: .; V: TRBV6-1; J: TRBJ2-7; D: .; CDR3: CASGGNGGRGEETQYF; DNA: TGTGCCAGCGGGGGCAACGGGGGGCGCGGCGAAGAGACGCAGTACTTC
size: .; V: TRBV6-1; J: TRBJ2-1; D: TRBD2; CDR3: CASRPGLAGVNEQFF; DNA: TGTGCCAGCCGGCCGGGACTAGCGGGCGTCAATGAGCAGTTCTTC